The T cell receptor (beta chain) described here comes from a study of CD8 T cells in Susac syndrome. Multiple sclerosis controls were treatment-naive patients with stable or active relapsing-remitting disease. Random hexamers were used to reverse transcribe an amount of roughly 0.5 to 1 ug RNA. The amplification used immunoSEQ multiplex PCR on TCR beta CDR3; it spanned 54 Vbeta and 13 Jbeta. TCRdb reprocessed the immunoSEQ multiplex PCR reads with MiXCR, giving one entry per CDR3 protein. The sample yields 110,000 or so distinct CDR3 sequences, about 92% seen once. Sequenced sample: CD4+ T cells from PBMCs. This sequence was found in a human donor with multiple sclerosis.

The CDR3 coding sequence is TGTGCCAGCAGCTTCGGTCGCACCTACGAGCAGTACTTC. Translation gives CASSFGRTYEQYF. This rearrangement joins TRBV11-2 to TRBJ2-7; D remains ambiguous. The CDR3 extends over 13 amino acids. The germline V gene has CDR1 SGHAT and CDR2 FQNNGV. Trimming removed 3 bases from V and 2 bases from J, with 8 bases in between.